Below are 21 T cell receptor beta chains sequenced from a single sample in a study of blood T cell repertoires in COVID-19. Sequenced by immunoSEQ multiplex PCR; TCRdb stores in-frame clones only, minus some. Among around 210,000 clones listed, approximately 80% were seen once. Sequenced material: peripheral blood. These receptors were taken from a human donor in a cohort sampled during active COVID-19.

The chain couples TRBV6-4 to TRBJ2-3; D is possibly TRBD2 (6 bases). The CDR3 extends over 13 amino acids. Germline loops: CDR1 MRHNA, CDR2 SNTAGT. The V end was cut by 4 bases, the J end by 2 bases, with 7 bases between. In DNA form, the CDR3 reads TGTGCCAGCAGTGGGGGGGACACAGATACGCAGTATTTT. This codes for CASSGGDTDTQYF.

In DNA form, the CDR3 reads TGTGCCAGCAGCCAAGGAACCCGGGGAACTGGAAACACCATATATTTT. Protein product: CASSQGTRGTGNTIYF. The chain is built from TRBV3-1 (or the pseudogene TRBV3-2) and TRBJ1-3; no firm D call. This CDR3 spans 16 amino acids. From germline, CDR1 is LGHDT and CDR2 YNNKEL (reference sequence). V lost 1 base and J 2 bases, leaving 12 bases between the germline ends.

The chain has TRBV27 and TRBJ2-1; 9 nucleotides line up with TRBD1. CDR1 is MNHEY, CDR2 SMNVEV, per germline (reference sequence). V was clipped by 6 bases and J by 10 bases; unmatched bases: 10. The CDR3 consists of 14 residues. The CDR3 protein is CASRGQGRAFEQFF. CDR3 nucleotides: TGTGCCAGCAGGGGACAGGGTAGGGCATTCGAGCAGTTCTTC.

This chain uses TRBV10-3 with TRBJ2-5; TRBD1 matches 7 bases. This CDR3 has 13 amino acids. The V gene's germline CDR1 is ENHRY and CDR2 SYGVKD. Trimming took 7 bases from V and 3 from J; bases not matched to a gene: 5. Here the CDR3 DNA reads TGTGCCATCAACAGGGGTCATGAAGAGACCCAGTACTTC. Translating it yields CAINRGHEETQYF.

The chain combines TRBV28 with TRBJ1-1; D is ambiguous. Between the trimmed V and J ends, which lost 2 bases and 1 base, there was a span of 8 bases. Per germline, CDR1 MDHEN and CDR2 SYDVKM. This CDR3 is 14 amino acids long. The CDR3 DNA sequence: TGTGCCAGCAGTTTAGGCCAGGAGAACACTGAAGCTTTCTTT. Amino acid sequence: CASSLGQENTEAFF. Looking up the rest from reference TRBV28 and TRBJ1-1 gives the full variable domain: DVKVTQSSRYLVKRTGEKVFLECVQDMDHENMFWYRQDPGLGLRLIYFSYDVKMKEKGDIPEGYSVSREKKERFSLILESASTNQTSMYLCASSLGQENTEAFFGQGTRLTVV.

The V gene is TRBV5-5, the J gene TRBJ2-1; D remains ambiguous. CDR3 length: 12 amino acids. From germline, CDR1 is SGHKS and CDR2 YYEKEE (reference sequence). Trimming took 0 bases from V and 6 from J, leaving 4 bases between them. The CDR3 sequence is CASSLAFNEQFF. The CDR3 nucleotides read TGTGCCAGCAGCTTGGCCTTCAATGAGCAGTTCTTC.

The V and J genes are TRBV28 and TRBJ2-7, with 7 positions matching TRBD2. Germline-derived CDR1 and CDR2 are MDHEN and SYDVKM. The CDR3 consists of 15 residues. J lost 5 bases, V lost 2 bases, and 9 bases had no gene match. The CDR3 coding sequence is TGTGCCAGCAGTTTACCAGCGGGAAGGGCCCACGAGCAGTACTTC. This codes for CASSLPAGRAHEQYF.

The CDR3 DNA reads as TGTGCCAGCAGTTTTAGCGGGAGCACAGATACGCAGTATTTT. Its protein product is CASSFSGSTDTQYF. The chain carries TRBV11-3 and TRBJ2-3; 7 bases map to TRBD2. The germline V gene has CDR1 SGHNT and CDR2 YENEEA. V was pared by 6 bases and J by 0 bases, with 3 bases of the junction left unmatched. The CDR3 runs to 14 residues.

V gene TRBV30 combines with J gene TRBJ1-2, with 9 bases identical to TRBD1. Germline V lookup: CDR1 GTSNPN, CDR2 SVGIG (reference sequence). The CDR3 is 14 residues long. Unmatched junction bases numbered 12, after V lost 5 bases and J lost 8 bases. The CDR3, as DNA: TGTGCCTGGGTGTTTCGGACAGGGGAAGGCGGCTACACCTTC. As protein: CAWVFRTGEGGYTF.

The J gene is TRBJ1-1, the V gene TRBV19; D remains ambiguous. Trimming took 5 bases from V and 1 from J, leaving 17 bases between them. The length of the CDR3 is 16 residues. CDR1 and CDR2 from the germline V gene are LNHDA and SQIVND (reference sequence). The CDR3, as DNA: TGTGCCAGTAGTCTCTTATCCGGGGTCAAGAACACTGAAGCTTTCTTT. Protein product: CASSLLSGVKNTEAFF.

The chain links TRBV28 to TRBJ2-3; possibly TRBD1 for D (6 bases). Germline V gives CDR1 MDHEN, CDR2 SYDVKM. CDR3 length: 14 residues. Trimming pared 3 bases from V and 2 bases from J, leaving 9 bases between. This CDR3 is CASSLTGYTDTQYF. CDR3 in DNA: TGTGCCAGCAGTTTGACAGGATACACAGATACGCAGTATTTT.

The genes are TRBV19 and TRBJ2-3, with a tentative D call TRBD2 (6 bases). Germline-derived CDR1 and CDR2 are LNHDA and SQIVND (reference sequence). The CDR3 contains 15 residues. V gave up 3 bases and J gave up 2 bases, with 12 bases separating them. The CDR3 spells CASSIRDSNTDTQYF. In DNA form, the CDR3 reads TGTGCCAGTAGTATCCGGGACTCCAACACAGATACGCAGTATTTT.

The chain recombines TRBV6-5 with TRBJ2-5, with 11 bases aligning to TRBD2. With V trimmed by 4 bases and J by 5 bases, 3 bases remained unmatched. Germline V CDR1 and CDR2: MNHEY, SVGAGI. The CDR3 has 14 residues. CDR3: CASSLAGGGETQYF. DNA for the CDR3: TGTGCCAGCAGTTTAGCGGGAGGGGGGGAGACCCAGTACTTC.

V is TRBV7-8 and J is TRBJ1-5; D is unclear. The V gene's germline CDR1 is SGHVS and CDR2 FQNEAQ. Trimming removed 3 bases at V and 2 bases at J, with 14 bases between. This CDR3 contains 16 residues. The CDR3 nucleotides read TGTGCCAGCAGCTTTAGTGGTGTCGGAGGCAATCAGCCCCAGCATTTT. This codes for CASSFSGVGGNQPQHF.

The chain couples TRBV2 to TRBJ2-3, with 10 positions matching TRBD1. Germline values: CDR1 SNHLY, CDR2 FYNNEI. The J segment lost 4 bases and the V segment lost 7 bases, leaving 14 bases of the junction unmatched. This CDR3 has 17 residues. In DNA form, the CDR3 reads TGTGCCAGCACCCGGGACAGGGGTTTTAGTATCGCAGATACGCAGTATTTT. Translating it yields CASTRDRGFSIADTQYF.

The count of this clone is one. The chain carries TRBV18 and TRBJ1-1, with D perhaps matching TRBD1 (6 bases). This CDR3 region has 12 residues. V lost 10 bases, J lost 6 bases, and 15 bases lay in between. Germline values: CDR1 KGHSH, CDR2 LQKENI. The CDR3 here is CATGFDRPEAFF. The CDR3, as DNA: TGTGCCACCGGGTTCGACAGGCCTGAAGCTTTCTTT.

The J gene is TRBJ2-7, the V gene TRBV5-1, with 8 bases aligning to TRBD2. The CDR3 extends over 13 amino acids. Trimming cost V 4 bases and J 3 bases; bases outside gene matches: 3. Germline assignment: CDR1 SGHRS and CDR2 YFSETQ. The CDR3 here is CASSHTSGYEQYF. The DNA of the CDR3 is TGCGCCAGCAGCCACACTAGCGGCTACGAGCAGTACTTC.

The chain joins TRBV2 to TRBJ1-1; 8 nucleotides line up with TRBD1. The CDR3 has 15 residues. Germline CDR1 and CDR2: SNHLY and FYNNEI. Unmatched junction bases numbered 8, after V lost 8 bases and J lost 0 bases. For the CDR3, the DNA is TGTGCCAGCGGATCCGGGACAGGTATGAACACTGAAGCTTTCTTT. This encodes CASGSGTGMNTEAFF.

The rearrangement joins TRBV5-5 to TRBJ2-6; D ambiguous. Between the trimmed V and J ends, which lost 4 bases and 0 bases, there was a span of 11 bases. CDR3 length equals 16 residues. The germline CDR1 and CDR2 sequences are SGHKS and YYEKEE (reference sequence). The CDR3 region is CASSPITSSGANVLTF. The CDR3 coding sequence is TGTGCCAGCAGCCCGATCACAAGCTCTGGGGCCAACGTCCTGACTTTC.

The chain employs TRBV29-1 and TRBJ2-1, with 12 bases aligning to TRBD2. V was clipped by 1 base and J by 6 bases; unmatched bases: 1. CDR3 length: 14 amino acids. Germline assignment: CDR1 SQVTM and CDR2 ANQGSEA. The CDR3 DNA is TGCAGCGTTGAAGGACTAGCGGGAGTCAATGAGCAGTTCTTC. It codes for CSVEGLAGVNEQFF.

This CDR3 reads CASSPPLGRETQYF. Written as DNA, the CDR3 is TGTGCCAGCTCACCACCTCTGGGGCGGGAGACCCAGTACTTC. The V gene is TRBV18, the J gene TRBJ2-5; maybe TRBD1 (5 bases). CDR3 length: 14 residues. V shed 0 bases and J shed 5 bases, with 10 bases lying between them. The germline CDR1 and CDR2 sequences are KGHSH and LQKENI.